This T cell receptor beta chain was identified in a study of Graves' ophthalmopathy and Graves' hyperthyroidism. Investigators amplified TCR beta CDR3 regions from RNA transcripts. Second-round multiplex PCR came after a first-round RT-PCR that employed HTBI primers. TCRdb re-analysed the multiplex PCR reads in MiXCR, keeping a single row per CDR3 protein. Among approximately 480,000 distinct CDR3 sequences listed, roughly 14% were seen once. V lost 5 bases to trimming and J lost 2 bases; unmatched junction nucleotides: 6. The CDR3 loop spans 14 amino acids. This clonotype was observed many times. Having ophthalmopathy, the donors showed moderate-to-severe activity, CAS ≥3 and NOSPECS ≥4, with disease lasting under 3 months. Uncontrolled infections, pregnancy, lactation or other autoimmune diseases led to patient exclusion.

This chain uses TRBV12-3 or TRBV12-4 with TRBJ2-7; 7 bases are a match to TRBD2. The receptor's source is a woman aged 30 to 39 with Graves' ophthalmopathy. The sequenced sample was blood. Written as DNA, the CDR3 is TGTGCCAGCAGTCAAAGCGGGGCGGCCTACGAGCAGTACTTC. Translating it yields CASSQSGAAYEQYF.